The following is a TCR beta chain sequence with its context. The target antigen is unknown. This specimen belongs to a study of beta chain features in type 1 diabetes. Study-wide background: Examination of sorted cells across all samples involved 100 million or so cells. Overall study findings and caveats: Sampled from patients, naive, central memory and Treg TCRB repertoires appeared more similar than those sampled from healthy donors. Across all four CD4+ subsets, people with type 1 diabetes showed modestly shorter TCRB CDR3s.

Every bit of the isolated RNA underwent reverse transcription, so sequencing read expressed TCRB transcripts. On average, stem cell-like memory T cell samples had approximately 910,000 reads. Produced via immunoSEQ multiplex PCR; TCRdb's table is partial and in-frame only. Among 50,000 to 55,000 clones listed, about 60% were seen once. The sequence was collected from a woman in her twenties or thirties with type 1 diabetes. The specimen was stem cell memory CD4+ T cells from blood.

The CDR3 loop is CAWSVLRDLFYEQYF. Written as DNA, the CDR3 is TGTGCCTGGAGTGTACTGCGGGACCTGTTCTACGAGCAGTACTTC. The J gene is TRBJ2-5, the V gene TRBV30, with TRBD2 as a possible D gene (6 bases). The last part of the DNA fits TRBJ2-7 better; the J call may be wrong. The germline gives CDR1 GTSNPN, CDR2 SVGIG (reference sequence). This CDR3 is built from 15 residues.